The clone carrying this T cell receptor beta chain showed up just once. Lamina propria and intraepithelial lymphocytes were released by processing graft tissue. Produced via immunoSEQ multiplex PCR; TCRdb's table is partial and in-frame only. The table records 4,000 to 5,000 clones, more than 70% of them present only once. This sample stems from a study of graft-versus-host responses after intestinal transplantation. The germline V gene has CDR1 SSHAT and CDR2 FNYEAQ (reference sequence). Trimming shortened V by 0 bases and J by 2 bases, and 8 bases separated the two germline ends. The CDR3 spans 14 residues.

V and J are TRBV7-7 and TRBJ2-7; D is possibly TRBD1 or TRBD2 (5 bases each). This specimen was ileum tissue, taken around 120 days after intestinal transplantation. This TCR was recovered from a human patient who received an intestinal transplant, so some T cells may come from the graft donor. The CDR3 region has the DNA TGTGCCAGCAGCTTAGCGGGGGAAACCTACGAGCAGTACTTC. Protein sequence: CASSLAGETYEQYF.